Presented here are 31 T cell receptor beta chains from one specimen sequenced in a study of immune characteristics of hereditary and idiopathic chronic pancreatitis. The pancreas tissue came from patients undergoing total pancreatectomy with islet autotransplantation. TCRdb's copy holds only in-frame clones and misses some; the assay was immunoSEQ multiplex PCR. Among approximately 1,500 clones listed, approximately 80% were seen once. The material sequenced was pancreas tissue with hereditary chronic pancreatitis. The receptors come from a human donor with chronic pancreatitis.

The CDR3 bases are TGCGCCAGCAGCCTCTCCGGAGGGGAGGTTGGCTATGGCTACACCTTC. Translated: CASSLSGGEVGYGYTF. The J gene is TRBJ1-2, the V gene TRBV5-1, with D maybe TRBD1 (5 bases). The germline gives CDR1 SGHRS, CDR2 YFSETQ. With 4 bases removed from V and 4 bases from J, the gap between germline ends came to 20 bases. This CDR3 contains 16 residues.

The rearrangement uses TRBV27 and TRBJ2-1; no definite D call. The CDR3 spans 15 residues. V lost 3 bases and J lost 0, with 9 bases in between. Germline assignment: CDR1 MNHEY and CDR2 SMNVEV (reference sequence). CDR3 DNA sequence: TGTGCCAGCAGTTTGATACCCATCTCCTACAATGAGCAGTTCTTC. It is translated as CASSLIPISYNEQFF.

The chain links TRBV7-8 to TRBJ1-5; D uncertain. Germline-derived CDR1 and CDR2 are SGHVS and FQNEAQ. This CDR3 comprises 12 residues. Trimming left V 5 bases short and J 4 bases short, with 6 bases between. Here the CDR3 reads CASSLYNQPQHF. The DNA for the CDR3 is TGTGCCAGCAGCCTCTATAATCAGCCCCAGCATTTT.

V and J are TRBV6-1 and TRBJ2-7; D perhaps matches TRBD2 (6 bases). V shed 0 bases and J shed 4 bases, with 16 bases lying between them. From germline, CDR1 is MNHNS and CDR2 SASEGT. CDR3 length: 16 residues. The CDR3 bases are TGTGCCAGCAGTGAAGCTTCCCCGGGGGTGGGGTACGAGCAGTACTTC. As protein: CASSEASPGVGYEQYF.

The chain links TRBV5-1 to TRBJ2-3; 10 positions match TRBD2. From germline, CDR1 is SGHRS and CDR2 YFSETQ. The CDR3 is 17 amino acids. V lost 0 bases and J lost 6; bases outside the gene matches: 10. The CDR3 DNA sequence: TGCGCCAGCAGCTTGGGGCTAGCGGGGGCTAGCATGGATACGCAGTATTTT. Its protein is CASSLGLAGASMDTQYF.

The chain uses TRBV7-3 and TRBJ1-6, with 9 bases that match TRBD1. The CDR3 runs 14 residues. J gave up 9 bases and V 5 bases, and 5 bases lay outside the gene matches. Germline loops: CDR1 SGHTA, CDR2 FQGTGA. The CDR3 is CASSRTDRGSPLHF. CDR3 sequence (DNA): TGTGCCAGCAGCCGAACGGACAGGGGTTCACCCCTCCACTTT.

This chain uses TRBV6-5 with TRBJ1-1; TRBD1 agrees at 10 bases. V gave up 6 bases and J gave up 3 bases; unmatched junction bases: 4. This CDR3 comprises 14 residues. Germline V CDR1 and CDR2: MNHEY, SVGAGI. CDR3 bases: TGTGCCAGCAGCCGAGGGACAGGGGACACTGAAGCTTTCTTT. It translates to CASSRGTGDTEAFF.

This rearrangement joins TRBV6-5 to TRBJ2-7; 9 bases line up with TRBD1. CDR3 length: 15 residues. V shed 6 bases, J shed 1 base, and the junction held 7 bases outside the gene matches. Germline assignment: CDR1 MNHEY and CDR2 SVGAGI. CDR3 bases: TGTGCCAGCAGGGCGACAGGGGGGTTTTCCTACGAGCAGTACTTC. Amino acids: CASRATGGFSYEQYF.

This sequence joins TRBV30 and TRBJ1-2; a weak D match, TRBD1 (5 bases). CDR1 is GTSNPN and CDR2 is SVGIG in the germline V gene (reference sequence). CDR3 size: 12 residues. V gave up 5 bases and J gave up 5 bases, with 12 bases separating them. The DNA of the CDR3 is TGTGCCTGGGGCAGGGAGGTGTATGGCTACACCTTC. Protein sequence: CAWGREVYGYTF.

This rearrangement joins TRBV28 to TRBJ2-6; D gene unclear. This CDR3 is 16 amino acids long. Trimming removed 6 bases from V and 2 bases from J, with 14 bases in between. Germline loops: CDR1 MDHEN, CDR2 SYDVKM. The CDR3 loop is CASSTLSRAGANVLTF. Here the CDR3 DNA reads TGTGCCAGCAGCACCCTTTCTCGGGCTGGGGCCAACGTCCTGACTTTC.

Notes on this clone: The sample has other DNA sequences that encode this CDR3 too. V is TRBV21-1 and J is TRBJ2-2. TRBV21-1 is shown as a pseudogene. The CDR3 is 16 residues long. CDR3: CASSPRPGGDDGELFF. In DNA form, the CDR3 reads TGTGCCAGCAGCCCCAGACCCGGGGGCGACGATGGAGAGTTGTTTTTT.

This clone was detected once. The V call is TRBV6-1, the J call TRBJ2-5; 14 positions agree with TRBD2. V was clipped by 3 bases and J by 5 bases; unmatched bases: 2. CDR1 and CDR2 from the germline V gene are MNHNS and SASEGT. This CDR3 is built from 15 residues. The CDR3 DNA reads TGTGCCAGCAGTGAGACTAGCGGGGGGGCCGAGACCCAGTACTTC. It encodes CASSETSGGAETQYF.

This clone was seen a single time. The chain links TRBV6-4 to TRBJ2-3, with 10 bases aligning to TRBD1. V shed 5 bases, J shed 5 bases, and the junction held 4 bases outside the gene matches. The length of the CDR3 is 14 residues. Per germline, CDR1 MRHNA and CDR2 SNTAGT. CDR3 in amino acids: CASSPGQGRDTQYF. CDR3 in DNA: TGTGCCAGCAGTCCGGGACAGGGGAGAGATACGCAGTATTTT.

As for this clone: The sample holds other DNA sequences that translate to the same CDR3. The V and J genes are TRBV6-4 and TRBJ2-1; 11 positions agree with TRBD2. J gave up 6 bases and V 0 bases, and 1 base lay outside the gene matches. CDR1 and CDR2 from the germline V gene are MRHNA and SNTAGT. CDR3 length: 15 residues. DNA for the CDR3: TGTGCCAGCAGTGACTCTAGCGGGGGGGCCAATGAGCAGTTCTTC. This codes for CASSDSSGGANEQFF.

A few counts support this clone. V usage is TRBV6-4 and J usage is TRBJ2-3, with no clear D. The CDR3 extends over 13 amino acids. The ends were cut back, 0 bases at V and 3 bases at J, with 4 bases in the middle. Per germline, CDR1 MRHNA and CDR2 SNTAGT. CDR3 DNA sequence: TGTGCCAGCAGTGACTCGACTACAGATACGCAGTATTTT. This sequence encodes CASSDSTTDTQYF.

The chain links TRBV18 to TRBJ2-7, with TRBD2 matching 14 bases. CDR1 is KGHSH and CDR2 is LQKENI in the germline V gene. V was clipped by 6 bases and J by 1 base; unmatched bases: 5. The CDR3 loop spans 16 amino acids. The CDR3 is CASSSGLAGGSYEQYF. The CDR3 region has the DNA TGTGCCAGCTCTTCTGGACTAGCGGGGGGTTCCTACGAGCAGTACTTC.

The rearrangement uses TRBV5-6 and TRBJ1-1; TRBD1 is a possible D gene (6 bases). From germline, CDR1 is SGHDT and CDR2 YYEEEE. With 5 bases removed from V and 4 bases from J, the gap between germline ends came to 15 bases. The length of the CDR3 is 14 residues. The DNA of the CDR3 is TGTGCCAGCAGTCGAATGCAGGGGTCCACTGAAGCTTTCTTT. Its translation is CASSRMQGSTEAFF.

V and J are TRBV6-5 and TRBJ2-3; the match to TRBD2 covers 15 bases. Per the germline V gene, CDR1 is MNHEY and CDR2 is SVGAGI. The V and J ends lost 4 bases and 4 bases, in that order; junction bases with no gene match: 0. This CDR3 has 15 residues. The CDR3 nucleotides read TGTGCCAGCAGTTGGACTAGCGGGGGGGCAGATACGCAGTATTTT. Protein sequence: CASSWTSGGADTQYF.

This clone has a handful of counts. The chain couples TRBV7-2 to TRBJ2-1, with 10 bases lining up with TRBD2. The J segment lost 7 bases and the V segment lost 2 bases, leaving 5 bases of the junction unmatched. Germline V gene data show CDR1 as SGHTA and CDR2 as FQGNSA. The CDR3 totals 15 residues. The CDR3: CASSLLAGDKNEQFF. DNA for the CDR3: TGTGCCAGCAGCTTACTAGCGGGGGATAAGAATGAGCAGTTCTTC.

V gene TRBV5-1 combines with J gene TRBJ2-5; no reliable D call. Trimming removed 0 bases from V and 4 bases from J, with 13 bases in between. The germline V gene encodes CDR1 SGHRS and CDR2 YFSETQ. This CDR3 region has 15 residues. The DNA of the CDR3 is TGCGCCAGCAGCTTGGGATCTCTGGGTAGAGAGACCCAGTACTTC. Amino acid sequence: CASSLGSLGRETQYF. The variable domain in full, with the rest retrieved from reference TRBV5-1 and TRBJ2-5, is KAGVTQTPRYLIKTRGQQVTLSCSPISGHRSVSWYQQTPGQGLQFLFEYFSETQRNKGNFPGRFSGRQFSNSRSEMNVSTLELGDSALYLCASSLGSLGRETQYFGPGTRLLVL.

This rearrangement joins TRBV7-8 to TRBJ1-4, with a weak D call TRBD1 (6 bases). There are 16 residues in the CDR3. Deletions cut 2 bases from V and 5 bases from J, with 15 bases between. Germline lookup yields CDR1 SGHVS and CDR2 FQNEAQ. The CDR3 here is CASSLLRGQANEKLFF. The CDR3 nucleotides read TGTGCCAGCAGCTTATTACGGGGGCAGGCAAATGAAAAACTGTTTTTT.

The chain couples TRBV28 to TRBJ2-6, with D possibly TRBD2 on 5 matching bases. The CDR3 has 14 residues. V was cut by 7 bases and J by 0 bases, with 7 bases left in between. Per germline, CDR1 MDHEN and CDR2 SYDVKM. CDR3 residues: CASISGSGANVLTF. CDR3 DNA sequence: TGTGCCAGCATCAGCGGCTCTGGGGCCAACGTCCTGACTTTC.

This chain connects TRBV6-1 to TRBJ1-5; D is undetermined. Trimming pared 1 base from V and 5 bases from J, leaving 6 bases between. Per germline, CDR1 MNHNS and CDR2 SASEGT. The CDR3 runs 13 residues. The DNA for the CDR3 is TGTGCCAGCAGTGAAGGGGAATATCAGCCCCAGCATTTT. Protein sequence: CASSEGEYQPQHF.

This clone occurred once. This chain joins TRBV16 and TRBJ2-7; 12 bases align to TRBD2. CDR3 size: 17 residues. The V and J ends lost 4 bases and 4 bases, in that order; junction bases with no gene match: 11. Germline loops: CDR1 KGHSY, CDR2 FQNENV. CDR3: CASSPRLAGAALYEQYF. The CDR3 nucleotides read TGTGCCAGCAGCCCCCGACTAGCGGGGGCCGCCTTGTACGAGCAGTACTTC.

Within the sample, this clone is large. The V gene is TRBV4-1, the J gene TRBJ1-5, with TRBD1 identical over 9 bases. The CDR3 is 21 residues long. Trimming at V came to 1 base and at J to 2 bases, leaving 18 bases not matched to a gene. CDR1 is MGHRA, CDR2 YSYEKL, per germline. This CDR3 reads CASSQVFLVGQGTGGNQPQHF. CDR3 in DNA: TGCGCCAGCAGCCAAGTCTTTTTGGTCGGACAGGGGACTGGTGGCAATCAGCCCCAGCATTTT.

The chain couples TRBV5-1 to TRBJ2-5; D perhaps matches TRBD1 (6 bases). Trimming left V 1 base short and J 4 bases short, with 14 bases between. The CDR3 consists of 15 residues. Germline lookup yields CDR1 SGHRS and CDR2 YFSETQ. The chain's CDR3 is CASSLIQGDGETQYF. The CDR3 nucleotides read TGCGCCAGCAGCTTGATACAGGGTGACGGAGAGACCCAGTACTTC.

The chain has TRBV15 and TRBJ2-1; 9 nucleotides align to TRBD2. The length of the CDR3 is 15 residues. V was pared by 1 base and J by 6 bases, with 4 bases of the junction left unmatched. Germline CDR1 LNHNV, CDR2 YYDKDF (reference sequence). CDR3 sequence reads: CATSRGTSEINEQFF. The DNA of the CDR3 is TGTGCCACCAGCAGAGGGACTAGCGAGATCAATGAGCAGTTCTTC.

This chain links TRBV6-5 with TRBJ1-1; 10 bases are a match to TRBD1. V gave up 5 bases and J gave up 5 bases; unmatched junction bases: 5. Germline V gives CDR1 MNHEY, CDR2 SVGAGI. The CDR3 spans 14 residues. The CDR3 is CASSPGTGETEAFF. The CDR3 DNA is TGTGCCAGCAGTCCCGGGACAGGGGAGACTGAAGCTTTCTTT.

The chain recombines TRBV12-3 or TRBV12-4 with TRBJ2-7; 7 nucleotides match TRBD2. V gave up 6 bases and J gave up 6 bases; unmatched junction bases: 5. The CDR3 is 12 amino acids. CDR3: CASRIGGGEQYF. CDR3 coding DNA: TGTGCCAGCAGAATTGGGGGGGGCGAGCAGTACTTC.

This rearrangement joins TRBV5-6 to TRBJ2-3; 8 positions agree with TRBD2. Germline trimming cut 4 bases from V and 4 bases from J; bases unmatched to any gene: 14. This CDR3 comprises 17 residues. CDR1 is SGHDT and CDR2 is YYEEEE in the germline V gene. For the CDR3, the DNA is TGTGCCAGCAGCCCTTCTTCGGGAGCGGGGGTCGCAGATACGCAGTATTTT. Its protein product is CASSPSSGAGVADTQYF.

J is TRBJ1-4 and V is TRBV18; tentatively, D is TRBD1 (5 bases). Germline assignment: CDR1 KGHSH and CDR2 LQKENI. The CDR3 covers 14 residues. The V and J ends lost 11 bases and 0 bases respectively, with 13 bases between them. The CDR3 DNA reads TGTGCCTCGGGGCAGACTACAACTAATGAAAAACTGTTTTTT. Residues: CASGQTTTNEKLFF.